Presented here are 2 T cell receptor beta chains from one specimen sequenced in a study of T cells in localized non-small cell lung cancer. The method was immunoSEQ multiplex PCR; TCRdb's version includes in-frame clones alone and lacks a portion of them. The profile shows 1,200 or so clones, 20% to 25% of them singletons. The material was normal lung tissue next to the tumor, obtained before any cancer treatment. Receptor source: a woman aged 40-70 years with stage II lung adenocarcinoma.

This chain joins TRBV25-1 and TRBJ1-6; D not certain. Trimming took 2 bases from V and 6 from J, leaving 5 bases between them. The CDR3 has 13 residues. From germline, CDR1 is MGHDK and CDR2 SYGVNS. This chain's CDR3 is CASSEIGNSPLHF. The CDR3 DNA is TGTGCCAGCAGTGAAATAGGTAATTCACCCCTCCACTTT.

The chain couples TRBV18 to TRBJ2-4; 13 nucleotides match TRBD2. CDR1 is KGHSH and CDR2 is LQKENI in the germline V gene. Unmatched junction bases numbered 6, after V lost 5 bases and J lost 2 bases. The CDR3 length is 17 residues. Here the CDR3 reads CASSALLAGGPKNIQYF. The CDR3 DNA reads as TGTGCCAGCTCAGCGCTACTAGCGGGAGGGCCCAAAAACATTCAGTACTTC.